The 18 T cell receptor beta chains presented below share a single source sample, sequenced in a study of T cells in Graves' hyperthyroidism and ophthalmopathy. RNA transcripts yielded amplified TCR beta CDR3 regions. HTBI primers were the set used in a first-round RT-PCR of the TCR CDR3. Via MiXCR, TCRdb re-called the multiplex PCR reads, giving one row per CDR3 protein. Of about 640,000 distinct CDR3 sequences in the sample, roughly 15% are singletons; the top ten hold approximately 12%. The material sequenced was blood. These receptors were taken from a woman in her forties or fifties with Graves' ophthalmopathy.

This sequence joins TRBV9 and TRBJ2-1; perhaps TRBD1 as D (5 bases). The CDR3 is made up of 15 amino acids. CDR1 and CDR2 (germline): SGDLS, YYNGEE. V lost 1 base, J lost 2 bases, and 10 bases lay in between. Here the CDR3 reads CASSVQGRAYNEQFF. The CDR3 nucleotides are TGTGCCAGCAGCGTACAGGGTAGAGCCTACAATGAGCAGTTCTTC. Full variable domain (missing parts from reference TRBV9 and TRBJ2-1): DSGVTQTPKHLITATGQRVTLRCSPRSGDLSVYWYQQSLDQGLQFLIQYYNGEERAKGNILERFSAQQFPDLHSELNLSSLELGDSALYFCASSVQGRAYNEQFFGPGTRLTVL.

This clonotype was observed at least ten times. The chain is built from TRBV5-1 and TRBJ1-1; 7 bases align to TRBD1. V trimming: 4 bases; J trimming: 3 bases; junction bases outside the gene matches: 6. The V gene's germline CDR1 is SGHRS and CDR2 YFSETQ. This CDR3 region has 14 residues. The CDR3 DNA is TGCGCCAGCAGCGCCGACAGGGCGGACACTGAAGCTTTCTTT. Translation gives CASSADRADTEAFF.

CDR3 sequence (DNA): TGTGCCAGCAGCCCCCCGGGACAGGCGAGCTCCTACAATGAGCAGTTCTTC. Encoded protein: CASSPPGQASSYNEQFF. The chain joins TRBV4-2 to TRBJ2-1; TRBD1 matches 8 bases. J was trimmed by 0 bases and V by 4 bases; bases with no gene match: 8. The V gene's germline CDR1 is LGHNA and CDR2 YNFKEQ. CDR3 length equals 17 residues.

The CDR3 nucleotides are TGTGCCAGCAGCTCGGGTCCCGGACAGCCCACAGATACGCAGTATTTT. Translated: CASSSGPGQPTDTQYF. The chain carries TRBV5-5 and TRBJ2-3, with a tentative D call TRBD1 (6 bases). CDR1 is SGHKS, CDR2 YYEKEE, per germline (reference sequence). V was shortened by 3 bases and J by 2 bases, with 16 bases between the two germline ends. The CDR3 is 16 residues long. Full variable domain (rest looked up from reference TRBV5-5 and TRBJ2-3): DAGVTQSPTHLIKTRGQQVTLRCSPISGHKSVSWYQQVLGQGPQFIFQYYEKEERGRGNFPDRFSARQFPNYSSELNVNALLLGDSALYLCASSSGPGQPTDTQYFGPGTRLTVL.

The V gene is TRBV5-5, the J gene TRBJ2-7; no clear D gene. The CDR3 runs to 13 residues. Deletions cut 2 bases from V and 0 bases from J, with 6 bases between. The V gene's germline CDR1 is SGHKS and CDR2 YYEKEE (reference sequence). This CDR3 is CASSFETSYEQYF. Written as DNA, the CDR3 is TGTGCCAGCAGCTTCGAAACCTCCTACGAGCAGTACTTC. Using reference TRBV5-5 and TRBJ2-7 for the parts outside the CDR3, the full variable domain is DAGVTQSPTHLIKTRGQQVTLRCSPISGHKSVSWYQQVLGQGPQFIFQYYEKEERGRGNFPDRFSARQFPNYSSELNVNALLLGDSALYLCASSFETSYEQYFGPGTRLTVT.

V usage is TRBV4-2 and J usage is TRBJ2-3, with 8 bases identical to TRBD1. Unmatched junction bases numbered 8, after V lost 4 bases and J lost 2 bases. Germline loops: CDR1 LGHNA, CDR2 YNFKEQ. The CDR3 is 16 amino acids. CDR3 sequence: CASSPAGQVSTDTQYF. As DNA, the CDR3 is TGTGCCAGCAGCCCCGCGGGACAGGTATCCACAGATACGCAGTATTTT.

This clonotype was recorded at least ten times. The chain uses TRBV24-1 and TRBJ2-5; 9 bases line up with TRBD1. Germline CDR1 KGHDR, CDR2 SFDVKD. This CDR3 comprises 18 residues. V lost 4 bases to trimming and J lost 4 bases; unmatched junction nucleotides: 15. CDR3 sequence reads: CATSDQAGQGGSRETQYF. The CDR3 region has the DNA TGTGCCACCAGTGACCAAGCGGGACAGGGAGGGTCCAGAGAGACCCAGTACTTC.

This clonotype has a count of ten or more. This chain's CDR3 is CASSLLAGDLGEQFF. CDR3 nucleotides: TGTGCCAGCAGCTTGTTAGCGGGAGATTTGGGTGAGCAGTTCTTC. The chain employs TRBV7-2 and TRBJ2-1; the match to TRBD2 covers 9 bases. The CDR3 extends over 15 amino acids. The V gene end was trimmed by 3 bases and the J gene end by 9 bases; junction bases not matched to a gene: 9. The V gene's germline CDR1 is SGHTA and CDR2 FQGNSA.

This clonotype was counted a few times. The chain is built from TRBV29-1 and TRBJ2-5, with D perhaps given as TRBD1 or TRBD2 (5 bases each). The CDR3 sequence is 13 residues long. CDR1 SQVTM and CDR2 ANQGSEA come from the germline V gene. V shed 3 bases and J shed 1 base, with 9 bases lying between them. CDR3: CSVDRGVQETQYF. CDR3 nucleotide sequence: TGCAGCGTTGATAGAGGGGTCCAAGAGACCCAGTACTTC.

This clonotype was detected many times. The V and J genes are TRBV28 and TRBJ2-3; possible D gene TRBD2, 7 bases. Germline CDR1 is MDHEN and CDR2 is SYDVKM. This CDR3 comprises 14 residues. The V and J ends lost 2 bases and 4 bases respectively, with 10 bases between them. The CDR3 region is CASSLAGAADTQYF. Here the CDR3 DNA reads TGTGCCAGCAGTTTAGCGGGGGCAGCAGATACGCAGTATTTT.

This clonotype has ten or more counts. The rearrangement joins TRBV20-1 to TRBJ1-2; D gene uncertain. The germline gives CDR1 DFQATT, CDR2 SNEGSKA (reference sequence). Trimming removed 1 base from V and 2 bases from J, with 14 bases in between. This CDR3 contains 15 residues. In DNA form, the CDR3 reads TGCAGTGCTAGAGCCGCCGGACGGGAAAACTATGGCTACACCTTC. Translating gives CSARAAGRENYGYTF.

There are many counts of this clonotype. The chain links TRBV28 to TRBJ2-5, with D possibly being TRBD2 (5 bases). The CDR3 contains 14 residues. CDR1 MDHEN and CDR2 SYDVKM come from the germline V gene. The V end was cut by 6 bases, the J end by 2 bases, with 13 bases between. The CDR3 here is CASRGSNQQETQYF. Here the CDR3 DNA reads TGTGCCAGCAGGGGGAGCAACCAGCAAGAGACCCAGTACTTC.

This clonotype was observed a handful of times. The J gene is TRBJ1-2, the V gene TRBV20-1, with 7 nucleotides matching TRBD1. J lost 8 bases, V lost 5 bases, and 8 bases had no gene match. There are 12 residues in the CDR3. CDR1 and CDR2 from the germline V gene are DFQATT and SNEGSKA (reference sequence). CDR3 loop: CSASVRGRGYTF. The CDR3 bases are TGCAGTGCTTCCGTCAGGGGGAGAGGCTACACCTTC.

This clonotype was seen ten or more times. The CDR3 DNA reads TGTGCCAGCAGCCTAGGGACAGCTAGTGGCTACACCTTC. This codes for CASSLGTASGYTF. This chain connects TRBV7-9 to TRBJ1-2; 7 nucleotides line up with TRBD1. This CDR3 contains 13 residues. Germline V gives CDR1 SEHNR, CDR2 FQNEAQ (reference sequence). V trimming: 5 bases; J trimming: 7 bases; junction bases outside the gene matches: 7.

DNA for the CDR3: TGTGCCAGCAGCTTCGGGACAGGGGACGAGCAGTTCTTC. This gives the protein CASSFGTGDEQFF. The gene calls are TRBV13 and TRBJ2-1; 10 nucleotides align to TRBD1. From germline, CDR1 is PRHDT and CDR2 FYEKMQ (reference sequence). The V segment lost 3 bases and the J segment 10 bases; nucleotides outside the gene matches: 3. The CDR3 is 13 amino acids. Combining the CDR3 with reference TRBV13 and TRBJ2-1 gives the whole variable domain AAGVIQSPRHLIKEKRETATLKCYPIPRHDTVYWYQQGPGQDPQFLISFYEKMQSDKGSIPDRFSAQQFSDYHSELNMSSLELGDSALYFCASSFGTGDEQFFGPGTRLTVL.

This clonotype was observed at least ten times. The chain has TRBV30 and TRBJ2-3, with a tentative D call TRBD2 (5 bases). The V end lost 8 bases, the J end lost 4 bases, and 19 bases lay between the germline ends. There are 14 residues in the CDR3. Germline V gene lookup returns CDR1 GTSNPN and CDR2 SVGIG (reference sequence). The CDR3 DNA follows: TGTGCCGCCTTAGGGCGGGCAGGTGCAGATACGCAGTATTTT. Protein: CAALGRAGADTQYF.

This chain uses TRBV6-5 with TRBJ2-1; 11 nucleotides match TRBD2. V trimming: 2 bases; J trimming: 4 bases; junction bases outside the gene matches: 7. The CDR3 contains 17 residues. Germline V gives CDR1 MNHEY, CDR2 SVGAGI. The DNA of the CDR3 is TGTGCCAGCAGTTACGGGGGGACTAGCGGACCTTACAATGAGCAGTTCTTC. It codes for CASSYGGTSGPYNEQFF.

Details on this clonotype: A junction boundary mismatches the germline segment, possibly from a read error. This chain uses TRBV18 with TRBJ2-1, with D unresolved. Germline V gene data show CDR1 as KGHSH and CDR2 as LQKENI. This CDR3 spans 15 amino acids. In DNA form, the CDR3 reads TGTGCCAGCTCACTTAGATCGACTGGATACAATGAGCAGCTCTTC. As protein: CASSLRSTGYNEQLF. Combining the CDR3 with reference TRBV18 and TRBJ2-1 gives the whole variable domain NAGVMQNPRHLVRRRGQEARLRCSPMKGHSHVYWYRQLPEEGLKFMVYLQKENIIDESGMPKERFSAEFPKEGPSILRIQQVVRGDSAAYFCASSLRSTGYNEQLFGPGTRLTVL.